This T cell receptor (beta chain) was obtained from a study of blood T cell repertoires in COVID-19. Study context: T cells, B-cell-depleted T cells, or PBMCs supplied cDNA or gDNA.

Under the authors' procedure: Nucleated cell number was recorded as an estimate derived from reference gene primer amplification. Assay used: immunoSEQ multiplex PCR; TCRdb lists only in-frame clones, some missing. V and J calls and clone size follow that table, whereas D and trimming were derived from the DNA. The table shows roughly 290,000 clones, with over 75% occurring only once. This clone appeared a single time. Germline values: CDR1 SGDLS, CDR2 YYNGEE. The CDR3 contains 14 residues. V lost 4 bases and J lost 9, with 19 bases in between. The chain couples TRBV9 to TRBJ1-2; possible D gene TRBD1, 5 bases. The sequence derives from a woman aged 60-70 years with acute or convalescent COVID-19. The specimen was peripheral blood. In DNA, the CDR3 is TGTGCCAGCAGCTCGAGAACCCAGGGAAAACGCTACACCTTC. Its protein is CASSSRTQGKRYTF.